This T cell receptor beta chain was sequenced in a study of CD8+CD57+ T cells in acquired aplastic anemia. General study findings and limits: Patients shared some 30 CD8+ CDR3 sequences with controls.

Patients chosen for sequencing had shown CD8+CD57+ cell expansion by flow cytometry. All participating patients were living with severe acquired aplastic anemia. For CDR3 and TCR beta VDJ profiling, genomic DNA was the template used. One entry per CDR3 protein results from TCRdb running MiXCR on the reads. The sample holds over 150,000 distinct CDR3 sequences, almost 50% seen once. On this clonotype: No antigen is known for it.

Source material: sorted CD4+, CD8+, or CD8+CD57+ T cells (not recorded which) from PBMCs. The sequence was obtained from a human donor with aplastic anemia.

As DNA, the CDR3 is TGCAGCTTTCCTGGACAGAGACAAGAGACCCAGTACTTC. Translation gives CSFPGQRQETQYF. V is TRBV29-1 and J is TRBJ2-5; possibly TRBD1 for D (6 bases). CDR3 size: 13 residues. Trimming stripped 8 bases from V and 2 bases from J, with 15 bases between. CDR1 SQVTM and CDR2 ANQGSEA come from the germline V gene. The full variable domain, rest sourced from reference TRBV29-1 and TRBJ2-5, is SAVISQKPSRDICQRGTSLTIQCQVDSQVTMMFWYRQQPGQSLTLIATANQGSEATYESGFVIDKFPISRPNLTFSTLTVSNMSPEDSSIYLCSFPGQRQETQYFGPGTRLLVL.